Below, 3 T cell receptor beta chains from the same sample are listed, as sequenced in a study of T cells in Graves' hyperthyroidism and ophthalmopathy. Amplification of TCR beta CDR3 regions was performed using RNA transcripts as template. A set of HTBI primers served as the primers for a first-round RT-PCR of the TCR CDR3. TCRdb recomputed calls from the multiplex PCR reads with MiXCR, one row per CDR3 protein. Of about 700,000 distinct CDR3 sequences in the sample, about 45% were seen once. Sequenced material: peripheral blood or thyroid tissue (not recorded which). These receptors were taken from an adult man with Graves' disease, either hyperthyroidism or ophthalmopathy (not recorded which).

This chain connects TRBV7-8 to TRBJ2-7, with D unclear. Germline V gene data show CDR1 as SGHVS and CDR2 as FQNEAQ. V gave up 1 base and J gave up 2 bases, with 12 bases separating them. The CDR3 covers 15 residues. CDR3 DNA: TGTGCCAGCAGCTTAGTCAGTGGTGGCACCTACGAGCAGTACTTC. Its protein is CASSLVSGGTYEQYF.

J is TRBJ1-5 and V is TRBV2, with D possibly TRBD1 on 6 matching bases. Germline CDR1 SNHLY, CDR2 FYNNEI. The CDR3 is made up of 15 amino acids. V was clipped by 2 bases and J by 0 bases, with 8 bases between them. The CDR3 bases are TGTGCCAGCAGTGAACGGACAGCTAGCAATCAGCCCCAGCATTTT. This sequence encodes CASSERTASNQPQHF.

The rearrangement joins TRBV6-5 to TRBJ1-3, with 7 bases identical to TRBD1. The germline V gene encodes CDR1 MNHEY and CDR2 SVGAGI. This CDR3 has 14 residues. Unmatched junction bases numbered 3, after V lost 4 bases and J lost 3 bases. CDR3 sequence reads: CASSLGQVGNTIYF. DNA for the CDR3: TGTGCCAGCAGTTTAGGACAGGTTGGAAACACCATATATTTT.